This TCR beta chain emerged from a study of OX40 agonist ivuxolimab in advanced cancers. As for the study in general: Every 2 weeks, patients received ivuxolimab intravenously, dosed at 0.01 to 10 mg/kg. Study-wide findings and caveats: Compared with CD4+, CD8+ T cells on average had more expanded clones. Nonresponders included some who also had low normalized T-cell clonal expansion.

No patient had autoimmune disease or received systemic immunosuppression. TCRdb's copy holds only in-frame clones and misses some; the assay was immunoSEQ multiplex PCR. The sample contains tens of thousands of clones, 70% to 90% of which appear only once. The CDR3 length is 14 residues. Trimming took 4 bases from V and 2 from J, leaving 13 bases between them. In germline, CDR1 is SGHRS, CDR2 YFSETQ. About this clone: The antigen is undetermined.

This TCR came from an adult with an advanced solid tumor such as melanoma, head and neck, liver or kidney cancer. The sequencing used CD4+ or CD8+ T cells sorted from blood, collected in a trial of the OX40 agonist ivuxolimab. The rearrangement joins TRBV5-1 to TRBJ2-7; D call uncertain. The CDR3 bases are TGCGCCAGCAGCGTAATGTCTGCTACCTACGAGCAGTACTTC. Translation gives CASSVMSATYEQYF. Together with reference TRBV5-1 and TRBJ2-7, the CDR3 gives the full variable domain: KAGVTQTPRYLIKTRGQQVTLSCSPISGHRSVSWYQQTPGQGLQFLFEYFSETQRNKGNFPGRFSGRQFSNSRSEMNVSTLELGDSALYLCASSVMSATYEQYFGPGTRLTVT.